There are many counts of the clone carrying this T cell receptor beta chain. What it binds is unknown. This sample is part of a study of T cell clonality in common variable immunodeficiency. Findings of the study overall: CVID subjects shared fewer TCRbeta clones than healthy controls did. TCRbeta clonality was increased in CVID versus healthy controls.

Method: immunoSEQ multiplex PCR; TCRdb's copy keeps in-frame clones and lacks some. This repertoire holds under 45,000 clones, and none appear only once. The receptor was isolated from a person between 18 and 70 years old in good health. The sample was peripheral blood mononuclear cells.

This chain's CDR3 is CASSLEGSPNYGYTF. The CDR3 DNA, read in part, is TGCGCCAGCAGCTTGGAAGGGTCCCCTAACTATGGC. The V gene is TRBV5-1, the J gene TRBJ1-2; unclear D gene. The read gets to within 3 residues of the CDR3 end, and the germline J gene fills in the rest. Germline CDR1 SGHRS, CDR2 YFSETQ. CDR3 length equals 15 residues. V was shortened by 0 bases and J by 0 bases, with 9 bases between the two germline ends.